This T cell receptor (beta chain) was documented in a study of STAT5B mutations in CD4+ large granular lymphocyte leukemia. Some clones are missing from TCRdb's copy, which holds only in-frame ones; the method was immunoSEQ multiplex PCR. The sample has tens of thousands of clones; about 70% are singletons. The germline V gene has CDR1 MDHEN and CDR2 SYDVKM. The CDR3 runs to 13 residues. Trimming left V 7 bases short and J 4 bases short, with 13 bases between. The rearrangement links TRBV28 to TRBJ1-1; D unclear. The sequence derives from a human donor in good health. Sequenced sample: CD4+ T cells from blood buffy coats. The CDR3 DNA is TGTGCCAGCACCCGGGAGGGCCGCACTGAAGCTTTCTTT. Protein sequence: CASTREGRTEAFF.